One sample yielded the 21 T cell receptor beta chains listed below, sequenced in a study of cytomegalovirus exposure and HLA in healthy donors. PCR involved 60 Vbeta and 13 Jbeta primers. Data came from immunoSEQ multiplex PCR; TCRdb stores just in-frame clones and leaves some out. The sample includes under 110,000 clones, around 71% of them seen just once. Sequencing was performed on PBMCs. These receptors all come from a boy aged 5-17 years in good health and CMV-seronegative.

This rearrangement joins TRBV10-3 to TRBJ1-1; 7 nucleotides match TRBD1. There are 14 residues in the CDR3. The ends lost 7 bases at V and 0 bases at J; junction bases unmatched: 5. Germline CDR1 reads ENHRY; CDR2 reads SYGVKD. The DNA of the CDR3 is TGTGCCATCAAGACAGGGATTATGAACACTGAAGCTTTCTTT. Its protein product is CAIKTGIMNTEAFF.

This chain connects TRBV5-1 to TRBJ2-3, with 13 bases fitting TRBD2. From germline, CDR1 is SGHRS and CDR2 YFSETQ. The CDR3 length is 16 residues. Trimming took 0 bases from V and 4 from J; bases not matched to a gene: 2. CDR3 amino acids: CASSLGLAGGSDTQYF. The CDR3 nucleotides read TGCGCCAGCAGCTTGGGACTAGCGGGAGGCTCAGATACGCAGTATTTT. Using reference TRBV5-1 and TRBJ2-3 for the parts outside the CDR3, the full variable domain is KAGVTQTPRYLIKTRGQQVTLSCSPISGHRSVSWYQQTPGQGLQFLFEYFSETQRNKGNFPGRFSGRQFSNSRSEMNVSTLELGDSALYLCASSLGLAGGSDTQYFGPGTRLTVL.

The V and J genes are TRBV21-1 and TRBJ1-5; the table's TRBD1 call for D was not verified on the DNA. TRBV21-1 is labeled a pseudogene. This CDR3 is built from 15 residues. The CDR3 bases are TGTGCCAGCAGCACACCGGGACAGTCCAATCAGCCCCAGCATTTT. This sequence encodes CASSTPGQSNQPQHF.

The chain carries TRBV30 and TRBJ1-5, with a tentative D call TRBD1 (6 bases). The CDR3 consists of 13 residues. V lost 0 bases and J lost 11, with 14 bases in between. Germline V gene sequence: CDR1 GTSNPN, CDR2 SVGIG (reference sequence). CDR3 sequence: CAWSVDRSGAQHF. In nucleotides, the CDR3 is TGTGCCTGGAGTGTAGACAGGTCAGGAGCCCAGCATTTT.

This rearrangement joins TRBV28 to TRBJ1-4; 7 positions match TRBD1. J lost 6 bases, V lost 6 bases, and 4 bases had no gene match. CDR3 length: 13 amino acids. CDR1 and CDR2 from the germline V gene are MDHEN and SYDVKM. The CDR3 loop reads CASSRGTDEKLFF. The CDR3 region has the DNA TGTGCCAGCAGCCGGGGGACAGATGAAAAACTGTTTTTT.

The CDR3, as DNA: TGTGCCAGCAGTTCGACAGGGGAACAGCCCCAGCATTTT. Translated: CASSSTGEQPQHF. The genes are TRBV6-5 and TRBJ1-5, with 8 bases identical to TRBD1. CDR1 is MNHEY and CDR2 is SVGAGI in the germline V gene. The CDR3 totals 13 residues. Unmatched junction bases numbered 3, after V lost 4 bases and J lost 7 bases.

The chain links TRBV4-3 to TRBJ2-1; the match to TRBD2 covers 13 bases. CDR1 and CDR2 (germline): LGHNA, YSLEER. CDR3 length: 17 amino acids. With V trimmed by 0 bases and J by 4 bases, 3 bases remained unmatched. As DNA, the CDR3 is TGCGCCAGCAGCCAAGATACTAGCGGGGGGGTATACAATGAGCAGTTCTTC. Residues: CASSQDTSGGVYNEQFF.

V usage is TRBV19 and J usage is TRBJ1-2; D might be TRBD1 (5 bases). Trimming left V 6 bases short and J 8 bases short, with 16 bases between. The CDR3 length is 13 residues. Germline CDR1 and CDR2: LNHDA and SQIVND (reference sequence). The CDR3 DNA follows: TGTGCCAGTAGAGGGGACTCGGGGAACGGCTACACCTTC. As protein: CASRGDSGNGYTF.

This clone has only one observation. The V gene is TRBV28, the J gene TRBJ1-1, with a possible D match to TRBD1 (6 bases). This CDR3 spans 15 amino acids. Germline V gene lookup returns CDR1 MDHEN and CDR2 SYDVKM. V was trimmed by 2 bases and J by 0 bases, leaving 10 bases between them. CDR3 DNA: TGTGCCAGCAGTTTACAGGGGAAAATGAACACTGAAGCTTTCTTT. It is translated as CASSLQGKMNTEAFF.

The rearrangement joins TRBV7-7 to TRBJ2-1; possible D gene TRBD2, 6 bases. V was clipped by 5 bases and J by 0 bases, with 8 bases between them. Germline values: CDR1 SSHAT, CDR2 FNYEAQ (reference sequence). The CDR3 covers 14 residues. The CDR3 DNA follows: TGTGCCAGCAGCCCGGACTACTCCTACAATGAGCAGTTCTTC. Protein product: CASSPDYSYNEQFF.

The CDR3 reads CASAQTLNTEAFF. The CDR3 bases are TGCGCCAGCGCCCAAACATTGAACACTGAAGCTTTCTTT. This chain joins TRBV5-1 and TRBJ1-1; D gene ambiguous. V lost 7 bases and J 0 bases, leaving 10 bases between the germline ends. CDR1 and CDR2 (germline): SGHRS, YFSETQ. The CDR3 consists of 13 residues. The entire variable domain, with the rest obtained from reference TRBV5-1 and TRBJ1-1, is as follows: KAGVTQTPRYLIKTRGQQVTLSCSPISGHRSVSWYQQTPGQGLQFLFEYFSETQRNKGNFPGRFSGRQFSNSRSEMNVSTLELGDSALYLCASAQTLNTEAFFGQGTRLTVV.

The J gene is TRBJ2-7, the V gene TRBV28; D is possibly TRBD1 (6 bases). The germline V gene encodes CDR1 MDHEN and CDR2 SYDVKM. With 3 bases removed from V and 6 bases from J, the gap between germline ends came to 12 bases. The CDR3 covers 13 residues. CDR3 in DNA: TGTGCCAGCAGTTTTCGTGGGGGCGGCGAGCAGTACTTC. It yields the protein CASSFRGGGEQYF. Variable domain in full (rest from reference TRBV28 and TRBJ2-7): DVKVTQSSRYLVKRTGEKVFLECVQDMDHENMFWYRQDPGLGLRLIYFSYDVKMKEKGDIPEGYSVSREKKERFSLILESASTNQTSMYLCASSFRGGGEQYFGPGTRLTVT.

As for this clone: A read error may account for a junction end that differs from germline. V usage is TRBV30 and J usage is TRBJ2-6, with D perhaps matching TRBD1 (5 bases). The CDR3 has 12 amino acids. The germline CDR1 and CDR2 sequences are GTSNPN and SVGIG (reference sequence). This CDR3 reads CAWSVGVNVLTF. The CDR3 coding sequence is TGTGCCTGGAGTGTAGGGGTCAACGTCCTGACTTTC.

The chain uses TRBV6-1 and TRBJ2-5; possibly TRBD2 for D (6 bases). CDR1 is MNHNS and CDR2 is SASEGT in the germline V gene. V was shortened by 7 bases and J by 3 bases, with 18 bases between the two germline ends. CDR3 size: 15 residues. The CDR3 region has the DNA TGTGCCAGCACCCAGTTTGGGACTGAGAAAGAGACCCAGTACTTC. Translating it yields CASTQFGTEKETQYF.

This clone was seen once. This chain uses TRBV30 with TRBJ2-7; TRBD2 agrees at 10 bases. This CDR3 region has 15 residues. CDR1 is GTSNPN and CDR2 is SVGIG in the germline V gene (reference sequence). V was clipped by 2 bases and J by 6 bases; unmatched bases: 10. CDR3 DNA: TGTGCCTGGAGTATAGCGGGAGGCACACTTTCCGAGCAGTACTTC. Protein: CAWSIAGGTLSEQYF.

V gene TRBV6-5 combines with J gene TRBJ2-7; 10 nucleotides match TRBD2. The CDR3 loop spans 15 amino acids. The junction had 7 bases not matched to a gene; V was cut back by 8 bases and J by 0 bases. Germline V CDR1 and CDR2: MNHEY, SVGAGI. The DNA for the CDR3 is TGTGCCAGCGTAGCGGGGGGCCTTAGCTCCTACGAGCAGTACTTC. It codes for CASVAGGLSSYEQYF.

This clone came up a few times. The rearrangement links TRBV7-2 to TRBJ2-7; TRBD2 matches 12 bases. The CDR3 sequence is 15 residues long. J was trimmed by 5 bases and V by 6 bases; bases with no gene match: 8. Germline-derived CDR1 and CDR2 are SGHTA and FQGNSA. The CDR3 DNA reads TGTGCCAGCAGAGTACTAGCGGGGGGCATCCACGAGCAGTACTTC. Its translation: CASRVLAGGIHEQYF.

This chain uses TRBV15 with TRBJ1-3; 7 nucleotides align to TRBD1. The CDR3 is made up of 17 amino acids. Germline V lookup: CDR1 LNHNV, CDR2 YYDKDF (reference sequence). V lost 0 bases, J lost 0 bases, and 5 bases stayed unmatched. CDR3 amino acids: CATSRETGDFSGNTIYF. CDR3 DNA: TGTGCCACCAGCAGAGAAACAGGGGACTTCTCTGGAAACACCATATATTTT.

In its sample, this clone was seen once. The chain recombines TRBV27 with TRBJ2-7, with 7 bases identical to TRBD1. The CDR3 extends over 16 amino acids. The ends lost 2 bases at V and 0 bases at J; junction bases unmatched: 7. Germline V gene data show CDR1 as MNHEY and CDR2 as SMNVEV (reference sequence). The CDR3 loop is CASSLRDSQSSYEQYF. CDR3 nucleotide sequence: TGTGCCAGCAGTTTAAGGGACAGTCAAAGCTCCTACGAGCAGTACTTC.

The rearrangement links TRBV6-4 to TRBJ2-1; 7 bases are shared with TRBD1. The V gene's germline CDR1 is MRHNA and CDR2 SNTAGT. This CDR3 is built from 15 residues. The V and J ends lost 0 bases and 5 bases, in that order; junction bases with no gene match: 4. Written as DNA, the CDR3 is TGTGCCAGCAGTGACTCGGCAGGGGGTAACAATGAGCAGTTCTTC. This encodes CASSDSAGGNNEQFF.

The V call is TRBV28, the J call TRBJ1-1, with D possibly being TRBD1 (6 bases). Trimming pared 3 bases from V and 3 bases from J, leaving 11 bases between. The CDR3 contains 14 residues. Germline V gene sequence: CDR1 MDHEN, CDR2 SYDVKM. DNA for the CDR3: TGTGCCAGCAGTTTTCACAGGGCCTACACTGAAGCTTTCTTT. It translates to CASSFHRAYTEAFF.